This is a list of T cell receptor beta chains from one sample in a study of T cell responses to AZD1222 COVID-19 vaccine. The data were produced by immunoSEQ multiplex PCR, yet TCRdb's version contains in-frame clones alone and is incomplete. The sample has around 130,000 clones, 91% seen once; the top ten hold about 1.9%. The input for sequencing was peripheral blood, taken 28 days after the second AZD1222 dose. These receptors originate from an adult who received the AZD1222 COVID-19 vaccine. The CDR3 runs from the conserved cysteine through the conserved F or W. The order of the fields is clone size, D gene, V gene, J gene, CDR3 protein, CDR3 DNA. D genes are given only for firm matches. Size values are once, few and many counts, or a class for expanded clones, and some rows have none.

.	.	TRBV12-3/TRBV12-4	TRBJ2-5	CASSQMETQYF	TGTGCCAGCAGCCAGATGGAGACCCAGTACTTC
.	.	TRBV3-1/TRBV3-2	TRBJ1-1	CASSQVVNTEAFF	TGTGCCAGCAGCCAAGTGGTGAACACTGAAGCTTTCTTT
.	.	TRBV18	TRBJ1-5	CASSPPGNQPQHF	TGTGCCAGCTCACCCCCAGGCAATCAGCCCCAGCATTTT
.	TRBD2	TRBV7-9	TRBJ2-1	CASSQTSGRGDEQFF	TGTGCCAGCAGCCAGACTAGCGGGAGGGGCGATGAGCAGTTCTTC
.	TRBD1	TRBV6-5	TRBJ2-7	CASSYRPGQEAYEQYF	TGTGCCAGCAGCTACCGTCCGGGACAGGAGGCCTACGAGCAGTACTTC
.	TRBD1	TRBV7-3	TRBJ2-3	CASTQGATDTQYF	TGTGCCAGCACTCAGGGGGCAACGGATACGCAGTATTTT
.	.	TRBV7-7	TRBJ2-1	CASSPAAGDASYNEQFF	TGTGCTAGCAGCCCCGCAGCAGGGGACGCCTCCTACAATGAGCAGTTCTTC
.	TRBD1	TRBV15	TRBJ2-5	CATKQGIQETQYF	TGTGCCACAAAACAGGGGATACAAGAGACCCAGTACTTC
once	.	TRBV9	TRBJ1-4	CASSAPSATNEKLFF	TGTGCCAGCAGCGCCCCAAGTGCAACTAATGAAAAACTGTTTTTT
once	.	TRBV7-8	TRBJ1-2	CASSFQTSIYGYTF	TGTGCCAGCAGCTTTCAGACCAGCATCTATGGCTACACCTTC
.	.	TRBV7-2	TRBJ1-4	CASSWGGGFIGEKLFF	TGTGCCAGCAGCTGGGGGGGAGGGTTTATTGGTGAAAAACTGTTTTTT
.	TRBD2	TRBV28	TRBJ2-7	CASSPGGRIYEQYF	TGTGCCAGCAGCCCAGGCGGGAGAATCTACGAGCAGTACTTC
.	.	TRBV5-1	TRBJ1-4	CASSTGSGSEKLFF	TGCGCCAGCAGCACAGGATCCGGGAGTGAAAAACTGTTTTTT